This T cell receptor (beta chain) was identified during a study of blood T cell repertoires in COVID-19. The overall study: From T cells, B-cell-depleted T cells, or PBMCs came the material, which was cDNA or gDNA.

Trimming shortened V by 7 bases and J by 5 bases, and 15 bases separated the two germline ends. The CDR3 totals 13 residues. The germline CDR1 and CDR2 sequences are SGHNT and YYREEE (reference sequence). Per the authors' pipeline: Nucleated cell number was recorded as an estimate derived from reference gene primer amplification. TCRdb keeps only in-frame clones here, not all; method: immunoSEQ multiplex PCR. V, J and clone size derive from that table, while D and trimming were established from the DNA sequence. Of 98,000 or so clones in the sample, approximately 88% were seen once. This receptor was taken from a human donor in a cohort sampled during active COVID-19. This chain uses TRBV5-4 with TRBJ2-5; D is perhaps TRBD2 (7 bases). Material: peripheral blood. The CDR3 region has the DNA TGTGCCAGCCCGGGGGGCGCGTGGGAGACCCAGTACTTC. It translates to CASPGGAWETQYF.